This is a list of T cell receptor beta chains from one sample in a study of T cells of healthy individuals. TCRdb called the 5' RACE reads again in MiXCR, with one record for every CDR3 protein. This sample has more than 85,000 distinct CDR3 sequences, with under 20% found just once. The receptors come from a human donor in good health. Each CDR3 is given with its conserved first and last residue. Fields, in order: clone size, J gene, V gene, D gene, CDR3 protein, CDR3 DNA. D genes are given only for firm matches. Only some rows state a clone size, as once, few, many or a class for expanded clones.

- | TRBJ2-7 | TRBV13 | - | CASSFLPASSSYEQYF | TGTGCCAGCAGCTTTCTCCCAGCGAGTAGCTCCTACGAGCAGTACTTC
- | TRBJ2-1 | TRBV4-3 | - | CASSQGTNINYNEQFF | TGCGCCAGCAGCCAAGGAACAAATATAAACTACAATGAGCAGTTCTTC
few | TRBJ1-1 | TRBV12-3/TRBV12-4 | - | CASSLGGAAEAFF | TGTGCCAGCAGTTTAGGGGGAGCGGCTGAAGCTTTCTTT
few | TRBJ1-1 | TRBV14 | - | CASSQDVRRARTEAFF | TGTGCCAGCAGCCAAGATGTCCGCAGGGCGCGCACTGAAGCTTTCTTT
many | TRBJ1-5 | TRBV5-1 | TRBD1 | CASSPGQGGQPQHF | TGCGCCAGCAGCCCCGGACAGGGCGGTCAGCCCCAGCATTTT
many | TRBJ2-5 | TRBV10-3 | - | CAISDPAEVTQYF | TGTGCCATCAGTGACCCGGCCGAAGTGACCCAGTACTTC
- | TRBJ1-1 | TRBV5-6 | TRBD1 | CASTLRQGYTEAFF | TGTGCCAGCACCTTAAGACAGGGGTACACTGAAGCTTTCTTT
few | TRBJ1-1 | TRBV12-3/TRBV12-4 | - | CASSFHFSGALNTEAFF | TGTGCCAGCAGTTTCCACTTTAGCGGTGCGTTGAACACTGAAGCTTTCTTT
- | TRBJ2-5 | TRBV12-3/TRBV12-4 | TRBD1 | CASSLGAYRGETQYF | TGTGCCAGCAGTTTAGGGGCTTACAGGGGCGAGACCCAGTACTTC
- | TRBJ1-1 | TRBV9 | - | CASSVVALNTEAFF | TGTGCCAGCAGCGTAGTGGCTTTGAACACTGAAGCTTTCTTT
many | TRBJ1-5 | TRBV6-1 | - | CASVGPTTDQPQHF | TGTGCCAGCGTAGGCCCCACCACGGATCAGCCCCAGCATTTT
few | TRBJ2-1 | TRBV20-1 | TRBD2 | CSASVASGIGGNEQFF | TGCAGTGCTAGTGTTGCTAGCGGGATTGGGGGGAATGAGCAGTTCTTC
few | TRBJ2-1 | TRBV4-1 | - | CASSQEATASYNEQFF | TGCGCCAGCAGCCAAGAGGCCACAGCCTCCTACAATGAGCAGTTCTTC
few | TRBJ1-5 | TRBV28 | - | CASSLLTESNQPQHF | TGTGCCAGCAGTTTACTTACAGAGAGCAATCAGCCCCAGCATTTT
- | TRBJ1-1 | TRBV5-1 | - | CASSLGTNTEALF | TGCGCCAGCAGCTTGGGGACGAACACTGAAGCTTTATTT
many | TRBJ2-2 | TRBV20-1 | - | CSASRDPYGPGELFF | TGCAGTGCTAGCAGGGACCCCTACGGTCCCGGGGAGCTGTTTTTT
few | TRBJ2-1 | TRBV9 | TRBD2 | CASSVTGLADLYNEQFF | TGTGCCAGCAGCGTGACGGGACTAGCAGACCTCTACAATGAGCAGTTCTTC
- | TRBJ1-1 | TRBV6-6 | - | CASSSGHKPEAFF | TGTGCCAGCAGTTCAGGACACAAACCTGAAGCTTTCTTT
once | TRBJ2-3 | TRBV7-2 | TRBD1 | CASSASGTGGTDTQYF | TGTGCCAGCAGCGCATCCGGGACAGGGGGCACAGATACGCAGTATTTT
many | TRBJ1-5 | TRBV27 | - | CASSLMADQPQHF | TGTGCCAGCAGTTTAATGGCGGATCAGCCCCAGCATTTT
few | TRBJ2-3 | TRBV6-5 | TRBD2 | CASSLAGSRTDTQYF | TGTGCCAGCAGCTTAGCGGGGTCGCGCACAGATACGCAGTATTTT
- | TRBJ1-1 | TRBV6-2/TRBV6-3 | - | CASSLGGWTEAFF | TGTGCCAGCAGTTTGGGCGGTTGGACTGAAGCTTTCTTT
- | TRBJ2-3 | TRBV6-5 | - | CASSYSRETDTQYF | TGTGCCAGCAGTTACTCCCGAGAGACAGATACGCAGTATTTT